The 25 T cell receptor beta chains given below trace back to one sample, sequenced in a study of read filtering for tumor transcriptome and immune sequencing. This library used around 400 ng RNA and molecular barcoded adaptors spanning alpha/delta and beta/gamma chains. TCRdb reanalysed the reads using MiXCR and keeps one entry per CDR3 protein. The sample shows about 58,000 distinct CDR3 sequences, over 9% of them seen only once. Sequenced input: a population of CD138-negative cells sorted from bone marrow. The origin of the receptors is a donor at least 40 years old with multiple myeloma.

This clonotype was observed many times. The chain recombines TRBV5-5 with TRBJ1-1; 9 bases are a match to TRBD1. The V and J ends lost 2 bases and 5 bases, in that order; junction bases with no gene match: 4. Germline V lookup: CDR1 SGHKS, CDR2 YYEKEE (reference sequence). The CDR3 consists of 14 residues. Here the CDR3 reads CASSLATGGTEAFF. CDR3 DNA: TGTGCCAGCAGCTTAGCGACAGGGGGGACTGAAGCTTTCTTT.

This clonotype was seen at least ten times. V gene TRBV2 combines with J gene TRBJ1-5; 8 bases agree with TRBD1. J was trimmed by 6 bases and V by 3 bases; bases with no gene match: 7. Germline assignment: CDR1 SNHLY and CDR2 FYNNEI. The CDR3 is 15 amino acids. The CDR3 bases are TGTGCCAGCAGTGAGTTGGACAGGGTGGGTCAGCCCCAGCATTTT. As protein: CASSELDRVGQPQHF.

This chain connects TRBV29-1 to TRBJ2-3, with 9 bases identical to TRBD1. Trimming at V came to 6 bases and at J to 2 bases, leaving 6 bases not matched to a gene. The CDR3 runs to 14 residues. Germline-derived CDR1 and CDR2 are SQVTM and ANQGSEA. The CDR3 here is CSVTGTGTTDTQYF. CDR3 DNA: TGCAGCGTCACCGGGACAGGGACCACAGATACGCAGTATTTT.

This clonotype was seen at least ten times. V gene TRBV10-3 combines with J gene TRBJ1-1; 7 nucleotides line up with TRBD1. This CDR3 comprises 13 residues. J gave up 5 bases and V 6 bases, and 6 bases lay outside the gene matches. Germline V gene sequence: CDR1 ENHRY, CDR2 SYGVKD. CDR3 loop: CAIRNEGATEAFF. DNA of the CDR3: TGTGCCATCAGGAACGAGGGGGCTACTGAAGCTTTCTTT.

As regards this clonotype: At one of its ends the junction is not consistent with the germline gene, which may arise from a read error. This chain links TRBV7-6 with TRBJ2-1, with 8 bases identical to TRBD2. The CDR3 contains 20 residues. The germline V gene encodes CDR1 SGHVS and CDR2 FNYEAQ. As DNA, the CDR3 is TGTGCAAGCAGCTTCCCCTCGTTGCGGGGGGTCAGAGGCTCCTACAATGAGCAGTTCTTC. Amino acids: CASSFPSLRGVRGSYNEQFF.

This clonotype was detected many times. The chain couples TRBV6-5 to TRBJ1-4; D perhaps matches TRBD1 (6 bases). Germline V CDR1 and CDR2: MNHEY, SVGAGI. The CDR3 is 14 amino acids. V lost 6 bases and J 0 bases, leaving 8 bases between the germline ends. CDR3 nucleotide sequence: TGTGCCAGCAGCGACAGGACAACTAATGAAAAACTGTTTTTT. Residues: CASSDRTTNEKLFF.

This clonotype was observed at least ten times. V gene TRBV5-1 combines with J gene TRBJ1-1; D is unresolved. Germline-derived CDR1 and CDR2 are SGHRS and YFSETQ. The CDR3 contains 14 residues. V was clipped by 2 bases and J by 1 base, with 9 bases between them. The CDR3 coding sequence is TGCGCCAGCAGCTTAGTCCAAGCGAACACTGAAGCTTTCTTT. This gives the protein CASSLVQANTEAFF.

This clonotype was seen ten or more times. The chain couples TRBV5-1 to TRBJ1-1, with 7 bases lining up with TRBD1. The CDR3 is 13 amino acids. Germline trimming cut 0 bases from V and 8 bases from J; bases unmatched to any gene: 4. CDR1 is SGHRS and CDR2 is YFSETQ in the germline V gene. The CDR3 DNA is TGCGCCAGCAGCTTGGAGGGGGCGGCCGAAGCTTTCTTT. It encodes CASSLEGAAEAFF.

The sample holds many counts of this clonotype. The rearrangement joins TRBV18 to TRBJ1-1; D not certain. Germline values: CDR1 KGHSH, CDR2 LQKENI. Trimming left V 5 bases short and J 8 bases short, with 9 bases between. The CDR3 loop spans 11 amino acids. The CDR3 here is CASSINREAFF. CDR3 in DNA: TGTGCCAGCTCAATCAACAGAGAAGCTTTCTTT.

This clonotype was recorded at least ten times. This rearrangement joins TRBV19 to TRBJ1-5; 10 bases map to TRBD1. The V gene end was trimmed by 6 bases and the J gene end by 6 bases; junction bases not matched to a gene: 11. Germline values: CDR1 LNHDA, CDR2 SQIVND (reference sequence). This CDR3 spans 16 amino acids. The CDR3 spells CASRKLGTGDLQPQHF. CDR3 in DNA: TGTGCCAGTAGAAAACTCGGGACAGGGGATCTTCAGCCCCAGCATTTT.

There are many counts of this clonotype. The rearrangement links TRBV7-2 to TRBJ1-1, with D unclear. Trimming shortened V by 2 bases and J by 5 bases, and 9 bases separated the two germline ends. The CDR3 runs 13 residues. Germline V gene lookup returns CDR1 SGHTA and CDR2 FQGNSA. The CDR3 loop reads CASSLSRGTEAFF. The CDR3 nucleotides read TGTGCCAGCAGCTTAAGCAGAGGTACTGAAGCTTTCTTT. Complete variable domain (other parts from reference TRBV7-2 and TRBJ1-1): GAGVSQSPSNKVTEKGKDVELRCDPISGHTALYWYRQSLGQGLEFLIYFQGNSAPDKSGLPSDRFSAERTGGSVSTLTIQRTQQEDSAVYLCASSLSRGTEAFFGQGTRLTVV.

This clonotype has more than one count but fewer than ten. The chain combines TRBV20-1 with TRBJ2-5; no clear D. The V gene's germline CDR1 is DFQATT and CDR2 SNEGSKA (reference sequence). This CDR3 contains 12 residues. Trimming pared 6 bases from V and 4 bases from J, leaving 12 bases between. CDR3 residues: CSASGSSETQYF. The CDR3 nucleotides are TGCAGTGCCTCGGGCAGCTCAGAGACCCAGTACTTC.

This clonotype was seen many times. This chain connects TRBV6-5 to TRBJ1-4, with 7 bases identical to TRBD1. The CDR3 runs to 13 residues. CDR1 and CDR2 from the germline V gene are MNHEY and SVGAGI. V was clipped by 6 bases and J by 6 bases; unmatched bases: 4. CDR3 bases: TGTGCCAGCAGCGACAGGGAGGATGAAAAACTGTTTTTT. Translating gives CASSDREDEKLFF.

V gene TRBV5-1 combines with J gene TRBJ2-5; 7 nucleotides align to TRBD2. Unmatched junction bases numbered 5, after V lost 4 bases and J lost 2 bases. Looked up from germline, CDR1 is SGHRS and CDR2 is YFSETQ. The length of the CDR3 is 14 residues. The CDR3 sequence is CASSPAGGQETQYF. CDR3 sequence (DNA): TGCGCCAGCAGCCCAGCCGGGGGGCAAGAGACCCAGTACTTC.

This clonotype has ten or more counts. The chain carries TRBV30 and TRBJ1-1, with 7 positions matching TRBD1. V was clipped by 2 bases and J by 7 bases; unmatched bases: 4. Per the germline V gene, CDR1 is GTSNPN and CDR2 is SVGIG (reference sequence). The CDR3 is 12 residues long. The CDR3 DNA is TGTGCCTGGAGTCGACAGGGTGGTGAAGCTTTCTTT. The encoded protein is CAWSRQGGEAFF.

This clonotype has more than one count but fewer than ten. The rearrangement joins TRBV19 to TRBJ2-5; 7 bases line up with TRBD1. The J segment lost 3 bases and the V segment lost 9 bases, leaving 7 bases of the junction unmatched. There are 13 residues in the CDR3. The V gene's germline CDR1 is LNHDA and CDR2 SQIVND (reference sequence). As DNA, the CDR3 is TGTGCCAGCCAAACAGGGGACAAAGAGACCCAGTACTTC. Encoded protein: CASQTGDKETQYF.

This clonotype was counted many times. The rearrangement uses TRBV6-5 and TRBJ2-2; D is undetermined. Trimming removed 0 bases at V and 7 bases at J, with 6 bases between. Germline assignment: CDR1 MNHEY and CDR2 SVGAGI. CDR3 length: 13 amino acids. CDR3 residues: CASSYSWIGELFF. CDR3 bases: TGTGCCAGCAGTTACTCGTGGATCGGGGAGCTGTTTTTT.

In this sample, this clonotype turned up many times. The V gene is TRBV6-6, the J gene TRBJ1-1; D is perhaps TRBD1 (5 bases). Per the germline V gene, CDR1 is MNHNY and CDR2 is SVGAGI (reference sequence). CDR3 length equals 14 residues. V lost 2 bases and J lost 2, with 9 bases in between. The CDR3 coding sequence is TGTGCCAGCAGTTACAGGGGCGCTAACACTGAAGCTTTCTTT. Its translation is CASSYRGANTEAFF.

This clonotype was seen many times. CDR3 DNA sequence: TGCGCCAGCAGCCAAGGTCCCTACGAGCAGTACTTC. It specifies CASSQGPYEQYF. V and J are TRBV4-1 and TRBJ2-7; D gene uncertain. Germline CDR1 MGHRA, CDR2 YSYEKL. This CDR3 contains 12 residues. V lost 1 base and J 2 bases, leaving 3 bases between the germline ends.

This clonotype was detected many times. The chain combines TRBV19 with TRBJ2-1, with D uncertain. This CDR3 region has 11 residues. V lost 6 bases and J 3 bases, leaving 3 bases between the germline ends. The germline V gene encodes CDR1 LNHDA and CDR2 SQIVND (reference sequence). The CDR3 is CASRSYNEQFF. The DNA of the CDR3 is TGTGCCAGTAGAAGCTACAATGAGCAGTTCTTC.

This clonotype has a count of ten or more. In nucleotides, the CDR3 is TGTGCCAGCATATTTAGCGGGGGGGCTAAGGGTGAGCAGTTCTTC. It encodes CASIFSGGAKGEQFF. The chain joins TRBV12-3 or TRBV12-4 to TRBJ2-1; 11 bases line up with TRBD2. The CDR3 is made up of 15 amino acids. After removal of 7 bases from V and 9 bases from J, the junction contained 11 bases not matched to a gene.

This clonotype was counted at least ten times. The J gene is TRBJ2-5, the V gene TRBV20-1, with TRBD2 matching 7 bases. The CDR3 contains 15 residues. J lost 3 bases, V lost 3 bases, and 10 bases had no gene match. CDR1 and CDR2 from the germline V gene are DFQATT and SNEGSKA (reference sequence). As DNA, the CDR3 is TGCAGTGCTAGGGATCGAAGAGCGGGGAAAGAGACCCAGTACTTC. Encoded protein: CSARDRRAGKETQYF.

This clonotype showed up many times. This rearrangement joins TRBV2 to TRBJ2-3, with D possibly being TRBD1 (5 bases). Germline V gene sequence: CDR1 SNHLY, CDR2 FYNNEI. Trimming removed 4 bases from V and 4 bases from J, with 12 bases in between. The CDR3 is 14 amino acids. CDR3 sequence: CASSAQGPPDTQYF. In nucleotides, the CDR3 is TGTGCCAGCAGTGCGCAGGGCCCCCCAGATACGCAGTATTTT.

This clonotype was observed many times. The chain has TRBV6-2 or TRBV6-3 and TRBJ2-5, with D tentatively TRBD1 (5 bases). Germline V CDR1 and CDR2: MNHEY, SVGEGT. V was shortened by 4 bases and J by 2 bases, with 17 bases between the two germline ends. The CDR3 sequence is 16 residues long. The CDR3 DNA reads as TGTGCCAGCAGTTCACCAGGGAATCTGGCACAAGAGACCCAGTACTTC. Translating it yields CASSSPGNLAQETQYF.

This clonotype was observed a handful of times. The chain employs TRBV21-1 and TRBJ1-5; the D call TRBD1 from the table was never checked on the DNA. TRBV21-1 is reported as a pseudogene. The CDR3 spans 16 residues. The CDR3 protein is CASSKGEDRGNQPQHF. In DNA, the CDR3 is TGTGCCAGCAGCAAAGGGGAAGACAGGGGCAATCAGCCCCAGCATTTT.